This TCR beta chain originates from a study of control samples from healthy donors and cancer patients. TCRdb's table, derived via immunoSEQ multiplex PCR, lists solely in-frame clones and lacks some. This table has some 120,000 clones, 80% to 95% appearing once. The CDR3 contains 14 residues. V was pared by 5 bases and J by 8 bases, with 16 bases between. Germline V gives CDR1 SEHNR, CDR2 FQNEAQ (reference sequence). The receptor comes from a man between 18 and 29 years old in good health. The genes are TRBV7-9 and TRBJ2-1; possible D gene TRBD2, 6 bases. The sequenced sample was blood. The CDR3 sequence is CASSGTYVGDEQFF. DNA of the CDR3: TGTGCCAGCAGCGGGACTTATGTAGGAGATGAGCAGTTCTTC.